The following is a T cell receptor (beta chain) sequence with its context. As yet, its antigen is unknown. Compared with germline, one end of the junction differs, possibly owing to a read error. The germline gives CDR1 DFQATT, CDR2 SNEGSKA (reference sequence). CDR3 size: 13 residues. This specimen comes from a study of CD8+CD57+ T cells in acquired aplastic anemia. Turning to the study itself: DNA from sorted CD4+ and CD8+ cells averaged around 3.5 ug. General observations from the study: There were 25 to 30 CD8+ CDR3 sequences that occurred in both patients and controls. Any difference that existed in CD8+ Simpson's diversity between patients and controls was not significant.

Individuals selected for sequencing had exhibited CD8+CD57+ cell expansion on flow cytometry. Profiling that covered TCR beta VDJ and CDR3 relied on genomic DNA as its template. TCRdb reanalysed the reads using MiXCR and keeps one entry per CDR3 protein. Among fewer than 200,000 distinct CDR3 sequences listed, 71% were seen once. Sequencing was performed on sorted CD4+, CD8+, or CD8+CD57+ T cells (not recorded which) from PBMCs. The sequence was obtained from a human donor with aplastic anemia. The J gene is TRBJ2-7, the V gene TRBV20-1, with 7 bases matching TRBD1. This CDR3 is CSAGDRETDEQYF. The CDR3 DNA is TGCAGTGCTGGAGACAGGGAGACGGACGAGCAGTACTTC.